The 3 T cell receptor beta chains below come from one sample, sequenced in a study of Ad26.COV2.S vaccination and SARS-CoV-2 variants (dated by TCRdb to about 2021). Receptors were amplified or captured by the immunoSEQ multiplex PCR assay. What TCRdb holds here is the immuneACCESS table cut down to in-frame rearrangements. Part of the clones is not present; checked against another copy, under half of the missing clones reflect an unresolved V gene, and the others are unexplained. In this sample the table shows 320,000 or so clones, roughly 90% of which occur a single time. The leading ten clones occupy around 5% of the sample. The label giving this sample's treatment or condition can be read as: 15 to 20 received Ad26.COV2.S at low or high dose, single or two shots; roughly five received placebo; per-sample allocation not given. Repertoires of vaccine and placebo recipients were sequenced from samples collected on day 63 after the first injection.

Here the sequenced sample was peripheral blood, taken in a trial of Ad26.COV2.S vaccine versus placebo. All receptors come from a person aged 18 to 59 who received the Ad26.COV2.S COVID-19 vaccine or a placebo.

The V gene is TRBV15, the J gene TRBJ1-4; D is undetermined. V shed 1 base and J shed 0 bases, with 9 bases lying between them. This CDR3 has 16 residues. Germline CDR1 LNHNV, CDR2 YYDKDF (reference sequence). CDR3 bases: TGTGCCACCAGCAGAGCCGCCGGATCAACTAATGAAAAACTGTTTTTT. Encoded protein: CATSRAAGSTNEKLFF. The full variable domain, in which reference TRBV15 and TRBJ1-4 provide the parts outside the CDR3, is DAMVIQNPRYQVTQFGKPVTLSCSQTLNHNVMYWYQQKSSQAPKLLFHYYDKDFNNEADTPDNFQSRRPNTSFCFLDIRSPGLGDTAMYLCATSRAAGSTNEKLFFGSGTQLSVL.

Comment on this clone: The junction differs from germline at one of its ends, possibly a read error. CDR3: CASSQEGRVPAF. CDR3 coding DNA: TGCGCCAGCAGCCAAGAGGGGAGGGTCCCCGCCTTC. The V call is TRBV4-3, the J call TRBJ1-2; no definite D call. Germline CDR1 LGHNA, CDR2 YSLEER. The CDR3 covers 12 residues.

The chain is built from TRBV7-6 and TRBJ1-1; TRBD1 matches at 7 bases. This CDR3 is 15 amino acids long. Germline V gene lookup returns CDR1 SGHVS and CDR2 FNYEAQ. Trimming cost V 2 bases and J 5 bases; bases outside gene matches: 8. The CDR3 DNA sequence: TGTGCCAGCAGCTTAAAGGGGGCGAGTGGGACTGAAGCTTTCTTT. It yields the protein CASSLKGASGTEAFF.